This T cell receptor (beta chain) was captured in a study of blood T cells in healthy people across ages. About the study: Capturing about one barcoded beta molecule per two T cells was achieved by template switching. Study results and limitations: TCR beta diversity per million T cells fell roughly linearly with age.

The sample, 7.5 to 10 milliliters of peripheral blood, was drawn from each donor. This clonotype was seen a handful of times. Its antigen is unidentified. A second PCR, run for roughly 6 to 11 cycles, used a sample-barcoded 5' primer plus a J-beta primer mix. TCRdb reprocessed the 5' RACE reads with MiXCR, giving one entry per CDR3 protein. The sample consists of 750,000 to 1,000,000 distinct CDR3 sequences, almost 30% of them appearing once. CDR3 size: 15 residues. V was clipped by 3 bases and J by 4 bases, with 18 bases between them. From germline, CDR1 is DFQATT and CDR2 SNEGSKA (reference sequence). These same data were also listed under a study on T cells of mothers and their children.

The sequence came from a woman in her 40s in good health. The specimen sequenced was blood. The chain links TRBV20-1 to TRBJ1-1; a weak D match, TRBD1 (6 bases). As DNA, the CDR3 is TGCAGTGCTAGTAACGGGGGCCAAGGGGCCACTGAAGCTTTCTTT. It yields the protein CSASNGGQGATEAFF.